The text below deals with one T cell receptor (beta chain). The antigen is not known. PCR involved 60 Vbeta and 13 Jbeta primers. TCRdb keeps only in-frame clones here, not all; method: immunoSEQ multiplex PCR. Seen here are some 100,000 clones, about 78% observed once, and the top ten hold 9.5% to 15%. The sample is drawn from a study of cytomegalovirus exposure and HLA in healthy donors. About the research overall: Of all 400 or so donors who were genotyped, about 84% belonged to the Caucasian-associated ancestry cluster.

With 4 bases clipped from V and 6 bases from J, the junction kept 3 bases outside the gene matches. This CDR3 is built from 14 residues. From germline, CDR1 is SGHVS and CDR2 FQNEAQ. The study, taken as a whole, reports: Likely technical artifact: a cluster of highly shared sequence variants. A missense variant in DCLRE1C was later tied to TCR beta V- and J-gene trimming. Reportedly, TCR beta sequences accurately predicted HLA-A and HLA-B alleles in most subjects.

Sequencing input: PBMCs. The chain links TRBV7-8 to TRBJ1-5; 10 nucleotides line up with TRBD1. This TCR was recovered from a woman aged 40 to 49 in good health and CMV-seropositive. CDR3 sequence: CASSYGTGVQPQHF. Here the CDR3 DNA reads TGTGCCAGCAGCTACGGGACAGGGGTTCAGCCCCAGCATTTT.